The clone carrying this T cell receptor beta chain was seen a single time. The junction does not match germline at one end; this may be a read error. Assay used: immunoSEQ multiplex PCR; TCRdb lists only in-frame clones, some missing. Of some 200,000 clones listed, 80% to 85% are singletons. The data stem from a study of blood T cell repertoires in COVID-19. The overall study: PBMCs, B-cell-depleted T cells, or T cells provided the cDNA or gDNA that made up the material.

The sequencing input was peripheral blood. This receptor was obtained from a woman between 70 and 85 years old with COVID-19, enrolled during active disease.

The CDR3 region has the DNA TGTGCCAACAGACAGGGGGCGAATACCGGGGAGCTGTTTTTT. The encoded protein is CANRQGANTGELFF. V usage is TRBV6-5 and J usage is TRBJ2-2, with 10 bases fitting TRBD1. The CDR3 is made up of 14 amino acids. Per germline, CDR1 MNHEY and CDR2 SVGAGI.